A selection of T cell receptor beta chains follows, all from one sample in a study of CD8+ T cells in alopecia areata. Method: immunoSEQ multiplex PCR; TCRdb's copy keeps in-frame clones and lacks some. The sample holds about 110,000 clones, 55% to 60% seen once. The source material was NKG2D-low CD8+ T cells sorted from blood. All receptors derive from a human donor with alopecia areata. The CDR3 runs from the conserved cysteine through the conserved F or W. D genes are given only for firm matches. Size tells how often a clone was seen (once, few, many) or the class of an expanded clone, and some rows leave it out.

cdr3_length: 12
clone_size: .
j_call: TRBJ2-7
d_call: .
v_call: TRBV13
cdr3_aa: CASSTPQDEQYF
cdr3_nt: TGTGCCAGCAGCACCCCCCAGGACGAGCAGTACTTC

cdr3_length: 13
clone_size: .
j_call: TRBJ2-1
d_call: .
v_call: TRBV9
cdr3_aa: CASSVVGATEQFF
cdr3_nt: TGTGCCAGCAGCGTAGTCGGGGCGACTGAGCAGTTCTTC

cdr3_length: 12
clone_size: .
j_call: TRBJ2-2
d_call: .
v_call: TRBV9
cdr3_aa: CASSVSAGELFF
cdr3_nt: TGTGCCAGCAGCGTCAGTGCCGGGGAGCTGTTTTTT

cdr3_length: 15
clone_size: .
j_call: TRBJ2-1
d_call: .
v_call: TRBV30
cdr3_aa: CAWSVLDSAYNEQFF
cdr3_nt: TGTGCCTGGAGTGTACTGGACAGCGCCTACAATGAGCAGTTCTTC

cdr3_length: 14
clone_size: .
j_call: TRBJ1-2
d_call: TRBD1
v_call: TRBV29-1
cdr3_aa: CSVKPGQGAFGYTF
cdr3_nt: TGCAGCGTCAAACCGGGACAGGGGGCATTTGGCTACACCTTC

cdr3_length: 15
clone_size: .
j_call: TRBJ2-1
d_call: TRBD2
v_call: TRBV6-4
cdr3_aa: CASSETSGSYNEQFF
cdr3_nt: TGTGCCAGCAGTGAGACTAGCGGAAGCTACAATGAGCAGTTCTTC

cdr3_length: 15
clone_size: .
j_call: TRBJ1-1
d_call: TRBD1
v_call: TRBV27
cdr3_aa: CASSLGGQGNTEAFF
cdr3_nt: TGTGCCAGCAGTTTGGGGGGACAGGGGAACACTGAAGCTTTCTTT

cdr3_length: 17
clone_size: few
j_call: TRBJ2-7
d_call: TRBD1
v_call: TRBV5-1
cdr3_aa: CASSWGTGGTISYEQYF
cdr3_nt: TGCGCCAGCAGCTGGGGGACAGGGGGTACGATCTCCTACGAGCAGTACTTC

cdr3_length: 12
clone_size: .
j_call: TRBJ2-7
d_call: .
v_call: TRBV2
cdr3_aa: CASSSGLYEQYF
cdr3_nt: TGTGCCAGCAGCTCGGGACTCTACGAGCAGTACTTC

cdr3_length: 15
clone_size: few
j_call: TRBJ2-5
d_call: .
v_call: TRBV28
cdr3_aa: CASSFPTESQETQYF
cdr3_nt: TGTGCCAGCAGTTTCCCGACAGAAAGCCAAGAGACCCAGTACTTC

cdr3_length: 11
clone_size: .
j_call: TRBJ2-1
d_call: .
v_call: TRBV9
cdr3_aa: CASSVGDSLFF
cdr3_nt: TGTGCCAGCAGCGTAGGGGATTCTCTGTTCTTC

cdr3_length: 11
clone_size: .
j_call: TRBJ2-7
d_call: .
v_call: TRBV2
cdr3_aa: CASSEGREQYF
cdr3_nt: TGTGCCAGCAGTGAGGGACGCGAGCAGTACTTC

cdr3_length: 10
clone_size: once
j_call: TRBJ1-5
d_call: .
v_call: TRBV6-5
cdr3_aa: CASGNQPQHF
cdr3_nt: TGTGCCAGCGGGAATCAGCCCCAGCATTTT

cdr3_length: 13
clone_size: .
j_call: TRBJ2-2
d_call: TRBD1
v_call: TRBV2
cdr3_aa: CATWTGLSGELFF
cdr3_nt: TGTGCCACCTGGACAGGGTTGAGCGGGGAGCTGTTTTTT

cdr3_length: 16
clone_size: .
j_call: TRBJ2-7
d_call: .
v_call: TRBV6-5
cdr3_aa: CASSYTRKVLSYEQYF
cdr3_nt: TGTGCCAGCAGTTACACTCGTAAGGTTCTCTCCTACGAGCAGTACTTC

cdr3_length: 15
clone_size: once
j_call: TRBJ2-3
d_call: .
v_call: TRBV5-4
cdr3_aa: CASSFEGRPTDTQYF
cdr3_nt: TGTGCCAGCAGCTTCGAGGGCAGGCCGACAGATACGCAGTATTTT

cdr3_length: 14
clone_size: .
j_call: TRBJ2-5
d_call: TRBD2
v_call: TRBV27
cdr3_aa: CASSLGGTKETQYF
cdr3_nt: TGTGCCAGCAGTTTAGGTGGGACTAAAGAGACCCAGTACTTC

cdr3_length: 13
clone_size: .
j_call: TRBJ1-1
d_call: .
v_call: TRBV11-2
cdr3_aa: CASSLGWDTEAFF
cdr3_nt: TGTGCCAGCAGCTTAGGATGGGACACTGAAGCTTTCTTT

cdr3_length: 18
clone_size: .
j_call: TRBJ1-5
d_call: .
v_call: TRBV2
cdr3_aa: CASSGFLRASGKEQPQHF
cdr3_nt: TGTGCCAGCAGTGGCTTCTTGCGCGCGTCGGGAAAGGAACAGCCCCAGCATTTT

cdr3_length: 12
clone_size: .
j_call: TRBJ2-3
d_call: .
v_call: TRBV9
cdr3_aa: CASSSDGAEQYF
cdr3_nt: TGTGCCAGCAGTTCGGACGGGGCAGAGCAGTATTTT

cdr3_length: 15
clone_size: .
j_call: TRBJ2-3
d_call: TRBD2
v_call: TRBV7-6
cdr3_aa: CASSFLLAGVDTQYF
cdr3_nt: TGTGCCAGCAGCTTCCTACTAGCGGGAGTAGATACGCAGTATTTT

cdr3_length: 14
clone_size: .
j_call: TRBJ1-4
d_call: .
v_call: TRBV28
cdr3_aa: CASSLSWTDEKLFF
cdr3_nt: TGTGCCAGCAGTTTATCCTGGACAGATGAAAAACTGTTTTTT

cdr3_length: 13
clone_size: .
j_call: TRBJ1-1
d_call: TRBD1
v_call: TRBV27
cdr3_aa: CATSTGMNTEAFF
cdr3_nt: TGTGCCACCTCGACAGGGATGAACACTGAAGCTTTCTTT

cdr3_length: 13
clone_size: few
j_call: TRBJ2-7
d_call: TRBD2
v_call: TRBV27
cdr3_aa: CASSPTSVYEQYF
cdr3_nt: TGTGCCAGCAGTCCGACTAGCGTTTACGAGCAGTACTTC

cdr3_length: 15
clone_size: .
j_call: TRBJ2-7
d_call: .
v_call: TRBV4-1
cdr3_aa: CASSQIMDGAYEQYF
cdr3_nt: TGCGCCAGCAGCCAGATAATGGACGGGGCCTACGAGCAGTACTTC

cdr3_length: 13
clone_size: .
j_call: TRBJ2-1
d_call: TRBD2
v_call: TRBV10-1
cdr3_aa: CASSPGTNNEQFF
cdr3_nt: TGCGCCAGCAGCCCCGGGACTAACAATGAGCAGTTCTTC

cdr3_length: 12
clone_size: .
j_call: TRBJ1-1
d_call: .
v_call: TRBV29-1
cdr3_aa: CSVDVQDTEAFF
cdr3_nt: TGCAGCGTTGATGTCCAAGACACTGAAGCTTTCTTT

cdr3_length: 16
clone_size: few
j_call: TRBJ1-4
d_call: .
v_call: TRBV14
cdr3_aa: CASSQDAPATNEKLFF
cdr3_nt: TGTGCCAGCAGCCAAGATGCCCCAGCAACTAATGAAAAACTGTTTTTT

cdr3_length: 13
clone_size: once
j_call: TRBJ1-5
d_call: .
v_call: TRBV19
cdr3_aa: CASSPDWDQPQHF
cdr3_nt: TGTGCCAGTAGTCCAGATTGGGATCAGCCCCAGCATTTT

cdr3_length: 12
clone_size: few
j_call: TRBJ2-3
d_call: .
v_call: TRBV6-5
cdr3_aa: CASSYETDTQYF
cdr3_nt: TGTGCCAGCAGTTACGAGACAGATACGCAGTATTTT

cdr3_length: 12
clone_size: .
j_call: TRBJ2-7
d_call: TRBD2
v_call: TRBV27
cdr3_aa: CASGASGSPGYF
cdr3_nt: TGTGCCAGCGGGGCTAGCGGGAGTCCCGGTTACTTC

cdr3_length: 15
clone_size: .
j_call: TRBJ2-7
d_call: .
v_call: TRBV4-1
cdr3_aa: CASSQVHIGSYEQYF
cdr3_nt: TGCGCCAGCAGCCAAGTTCATATAGGATCCTACGAGCAGTACTTC

cdr3_length: 14
clone_size: .
j_call: TRBJ2-7
d_call: TRBD2
v_call: TRBV5-4
cdr3_aa: CASTGGLAGYEQYF
cdr3_nt: TGTGCCAGCACCGGGGGACTAGCGGGCTACGAGCAGTACTTC

cdr3_length: 16
clone_size: few
j_call: TRBJ2-7
d_call: TRBD2
v_call: TRBV27
cdr3_aa: CASSPTRLAGQYEQYF
cdr3_nt: TGTGCCAGCAGTCCGACCCGACTAGCGGGCCAGTACGAGCAGTACTTC

cdr3_length: 13
clone_size: .
j_call: TRBJ1-4
d_call: .
v_call: TRBV6-5
cdr3_aa: CASSYSRAEKLFF
cdr3_nt: TGTGCCAGCAGTTACTCGAGAGCTGAAAAACTGTTTTTT

cdr3_length: 13
clone_size: .
j_call: TRBJ1-1
d_call: .
v_call: TRBV13
cdr3_aa: CASSLAGEGEAFF
cdr3_nt: TGTGCCAGCAGCTTAGCAGGGGAGGGTGAAGCTTTCTTT

cdr3_length: 14
clone_size: few
j_call: TRBJ2-2
d_call: .
v_call: TRBV7-3
cdr3_aa: CASSLTGPAGELFF
cdr3_nt: TGTGCCAGCAGCTTAACTGGTCCCGCCGGGGAGCTGTTTTTT

cdr3_length: 14
clone_size: .
j_call: TRBJ1-2
d_call: TRBD1
v_call: TRBV5-1
cdr3_aa: CASSPGQGSYGYTF
cdr3_nt: TGCGCCAGCAGCCCGGGACAGGGGAGCTATGGCTACACCTTC

cdr3_length: 13
clone_size: .
j_call: TRBJ2-7
d_call: .
v_call: TRBV12-5
cdr3_aa: CASGGADTYEQYF
cdr3_nt: TGTGCTAGTGGAGGGGCTGATACCTACGAGCAGTACTTC

cdr3_length: 11
clone_size: .
j_call: TRBJ2-2
d_call: .
v_call: TRBV2
cdr3_aa: CASSVAGELFF
cdr3_nt: TGTGCCAGCAGTGTGGCCGGGGAGCTGTTTTTT

cdr3_length: 11
clone_size: many
j_call: TRBJ2-1
d_call: .
v_call: TRBV20-1
cdr3_aa: CSAWRDNEQFF
cdr3_nt: TGCAGTGCTTGGAGGGACAATGAGCAGTTCTTC

cdr3_length: 9
clone_size: .
j_call: TRBJ1-1
d_call: .
v_call: TRBV2
cdr3_aa: CASSGGPDF
cdr3_nt: TGTGCCAGCAGTGGAGGGCCCGACTTT

cdr3_length: 18
clone_size: .
j_call: TRBJ2-1
d_call: TRBD2
v_call: TRBV27
cdr3_aa: CASSFLGLAGGYGNEQFF
cdr3_nt: TGTGCCAGCAGTTTCTTGGGACTAGCGGGAGGTTACGGTAATGAGCAGTTCTTC

cdr3_length: 11
clone_size: .
j_call: TRBJ2-1
d_call: .
v_call: TRBV19
cdr3_aa: CASSTPREQFF
cdr3_nt: TGTGCCAGTAGTACCCCACGGGAGCAGTTCTTC

cdr3_length: 14
clone_size: once
j_call: TRBJ2-1
d_call: .
v_call: TRBV6-6
cdr3_aa: CASSRGRPYNEQFF
cdr3_nt: TGTGCCAGCAGTCGGGGACGACCTTACAATGAGCAGTTCTTC